This record covers a single TCR beta chain. The target antigen is unknown. This record comes from a study of cytomegalovirus exposure and HLA in healthy donors. Study background: As released early, the data held around 80 million unique TCRs from HLA-typed donors. Study-wide results and caveats: Upon later analysis, TCR association rates were observed to vary by HLA locus, being highest for DRB1 and lowest for HLA-C. On later analysis, the bulk of CMV-associated TCR beta chains appeared to be HLA-restricted. An analysis done earlier found most TCR beta V segments productive about 90% or about 30% of the time.

Researchers ran the PCR with 60 Vbeta and 13 Jbeta primers. Libraries were prepared by immunoSEQ multiplex PCR; TCRdb keeps only in-frame clonotypes and omits some of them. The table includes roughly 190,000 clones, 75% to 80% detected once. CDR1 and CDR2 from the germline V gene are SGHRS and YFSETQ. The CDR3 loop spans 15 amino acids. J gave up 2 bases and V 2 bases, and 4 bases lay outside the gene matches. Material for sequencing was PBMCs. This chain uses TRBV5-1 with TRBJ1-3, with 7 bases aligning to TRBD1. This receptor was obtained from a woman in her twenties or thirties in good health and CMV-seropositive. CDR3 protein: CASSLQGRTGNTIYF. The CDR3 nucleotides read TGCGCCAGCAGCTTACAGGGGCGGACTGGAAACACCATATATTTT.